These T cell receptor beta chains were read from a single sample in a study of shared clonotypes between healthy human individuals. Only in-frame clones appear in the TCRdb table, and some are missing; sequencing was by immunoSEQ multiplex PCR. The sample records around 1.9 million clones, 85% to 95% being singletons. The source material was naive CD8+ T cells from PBMCs. These receptors came from a man aged 18 to 29 in good health. Some clones in this sample may be carry-over from other donors' samples. Each CDR3 is given with its conserved first and last residue. D genes are given only for firm matches. Clone size is shown for a subset of rows, as once, few, many or a class of expanded clone.

J,D,V,size,CDR3,DNA
TRBJ1-4,NA,TRBV19,NA,CASSIELTTNEKLFF,TGTGCCAGTAGTATAGAGTTGACAACTAATGAAAAACTGTTTTTT
TRBJ1-5,NA,TRBV27,NA,CASSFSGRNGNQPQHF,TGTGCCAGCAGTTTTTCTGGACGGAACGGCAATCAGCCCCAGCATTTT
TRBJ1-5,TRBD1,TRBV27,once,CASSFRDRAGSQHF,TGTGCCAGCAGTTTCCGGGACAGGGCTGGTTCCCAGCATTTT
TRBJ2-1,NA,TRBV15,NA,CATSRRVGSYNEQFF,TGTGCCACCAGCAGGAGGGTAGGCTCCTACAATGAGCAGTTCTTC
TRBJ2-7,TRBD1,TRBV16,NA,CASSSRDRFGSYEQYF,TGTGCCAGCAGCTCGAGGGACAGGTTTGGTTCCTACGAGCAGTACTTC
TRBJ2-3,NA,TRBV10-2,NA,CASSDDGIWADTQYF,TGCGCCAGCAGTGACGATGGTATCTGGGCAGATACGCAGTATTTT
TRBJ1-2,NA,TRBV28,NA,CASTGSVTGYTF,TGTGCCAGCACAGGGAGTGTTACTGGCTACACCTTC
TRBJ1-4,NA,TRBV5-1,NA,CASSGEGNRGEKLFF,TGCGCCAGCAGCGGGGAGGGAAACCGAGGTGAAAAACTGTTTTTT
TRBJ1-1,TRBD1,TRBV19,once,CASRYRDSNTEAFF,TGTGCCAGTAGGTACCGGGACAGTAACACTGAAGCTTTCTTT
TRBJ2-3,NA,TRBV30,NA,CAWSWLTDTQYF,TGTGCCTGGAGTTGGCTCACAGATACGCAGTATTTT
TRBJ2-3,NA,TRBV25-1,NA,CASRSADTQYF,TGTGCCAGCAGATCTGCAGATACGCAGTATTTT
TRBJ2-2,NA,TRBV7-6,once,CASSYTGELFF,TGTGCCAGCAGTTACACCGGGGAGCTGTTTTTT
TRBJ2-5,NA,TRBV4-1,once,CASSQVTRRPLGETQYF,TGCGCCAGCAGCCAAGTTACCCGCCGACCCTTGGGGGAGACCCAGTACTTC
TRBJ2-7,NA,TRBV6-1,NA,CASRPAGQGYEQYF,TGTGCCAGCAGACCCGCGGGACAAGGCTACGAGCAGTACTTC
TRBJ2-3,NA,TRBV29-1,NA,CSVGSNPKYF,TGCAGCGTTGGGAGCAACCCTAAGTATTTT
TRBJ2-7,TRBD1,TRBV28,NA,CASSPRGFWYEQYF,TGTGCCAGCAGCCCCAGGGGGTTCTGGTACGAGCAGTACTTC
TRBJ2-6,NA,TRBV4-1,NA,CASSQVQDFGANVLTF,TGCGCCAGCAGCCAAGTTCAGGACTTCGGGGCCAACGTCCTGACTTTC
TRBJ2-2,NA,TRBV6-4,NA,CASSGTANTGELFF,TGTGCCAGCAGTGGGACAGCGAACACCGGGGAGCTGTTTTTT
TRBJ2-4,NA,TRBV30,NA,CAWTERGKMVKNIQYF,TGTGCCTGGACTGAGCGCGGGAAAATGGTCAAAAACATTCAGTACTTC
TRBJ2-7,NA,TRBV19,NA,CASRGRGYEQYF,TGTGCCAGTAGGGGCAGGGGCTACGAGCAGTACTTC
TRBJ1-3,NA,TRBV28,NA,CASRILNSGNTIYF,TGTGCCAGCAGGATACTGAACTCTGGAAACACCATATATTTT
TRBJ1-2,TRBD1,TRBV10-3,NA,CAISEPHVDRVGYTF,TGTGCCATCAGTGAGCCCCATGTGGACAGGGTTGGCTACACCTTC
TRBJ2-2,NA,TRBV27,NA,CASSFGAGELFF,TGTGCCAGCAGTTTTGGAGCCGGGGAGCTGTTTTTT
TRBJ2-5,NA,TRBV27,NA,CASREAGTYQETQYF,TGTGCCAGCAGGGAGGCCGGAACGTACCAAGAGACCCAGTACTTC
TRBJ2-7,NA,TRBV27,NA,CATRPRTASYEQYF,TGTGCCACCCGTCCCAGGACAGCATCCTACGAGCAGTACTTC
TRBJ2-3,NA,TRBV9,NA,CASSAYRDPGFPTDTQYF,TGTGCCAGCAGCGCCTACCGGGACCCCGGGTTCCCCACAGATACGCAGTATTTT
TRBJ2-4,TRBD2,TRBV10-3,NA,CAISDEPSGQNIQYF,TGTGCCATCAGTGACGAACCTAGCGGGCAAAACATTCAGTACTTC
TRBJ2-3,TRBD1,TRBV7-9,NA,CASSQQRGTGGTDTQYF,TGTGCCAGCAGCCAGCAGCGGGGGACAGGGGGAACAGATACGCAGTATTTT
TRBJ2-1,NA,TRBV11-2,NA,CASDPRPLGSYNEQFF,TGTGCCAGCGATCCTCGCCCCCTCGGCTCCTACAATGAGCAGTTCTTC
TRBJ1-5,NA,TRBV27,NA,CASSLSAGLGNQPQHF,TGTGCCAGCAGTTTATCGGCCGGGTTGGGCAATCAGCCCCAGCATTTT
TRBJ1-1,TRBD1,TRBV19,NA,CASSIPGGNTEAFF,TGTGCCAGTAGTATACCAGGGGGGAACACTGAAGCTTTCTTT
TRBJ2-3,TRBD2,TRBV10-2,NA,CASSEPLQAGETDTQYF,TGCGCCAGCAGTGAGCCGCTCCAAGCGGGAGAGACGGATACGCAGTATTTT
TRBJ2-7,NA,TRBV27,once,CASSLTGGSSYEQYF,TGTGCCAGCAGTCTTACAGGAGGCTCGTCCTACGAGCAGTACTTC
TRBJ2-3,NA,TRBV5-5,NA,CASSLPKSRVTDTQYF,TGTGCCAGCAGCTTGCCCAAGTCGAGGGTCACAGATACGCAGTATTTT
TRBJ2-2,NA,TRBV9,NA,CASSVESGNTWPSSTGELFF,TGTGCCAGCAGCGTAGAGTCCGGTAACACCTGGCCATCGTCCACCGGGGAGCTGTTTTTT
TRBJ2-7,TRBD2,TRBV10-3,NA,CAIGTSGDYEQYF,TGTGCCATTGGGACTAGCGGGGACTACGAGCAGTACTTC
TRBJ2-7,NA,TRBV7-8,NA,CASSLGTGSWAYEQYF,TGTGCCAGCAGCTTAGGAACGGGGAGTTGGGCCTACGAGCAGTACTTC
TRBJ2-3,TRBD2,TRBV7-9,NA,CASSSGLAGERTDTQYF,TGTGCCAGCAGCTCAGGACTAGCGGGAGAGCGTACAGATACGCAGTATTTT
TRBJ2-1,TRBD2,TRBV9,once,CASSVVGGGFYEQFF,TGTGCCAGCAGCGTAGTTGGGGGAGGGTTCTATGAGCAGTTCTTC
TRBJ2-1,NA,TRBV11-2,NA,CASSHIWSGNNEQFF,TGTGCCAGCAGCCACATCTGGAGCGGCAACAATGAGCAGTTCTTC
TRBJ2-2,NA,TRBV11-3,NA,CASSFTLWGGESGTGELFF,TGTGCCAGCAGCTTTACTTTGTGGGGGGGCGAATCAGGCACCGGGGAGCTGTTTTTT
TRBJ2-2,NA,TRBV18,NA,CASSPPDSGELFF,TGTGCCAGCTCACCACCGGACAGCGGGGAGCTGTTTTTT
TRBJ2-1,NA,TRBV7-9,NA,CASSLKEAPVHEQFF,TGTGCCAGCAGCTTAAAGGAGGCCCCGGTCCATGAGCAGTTCTTC
TRBJ2-7,TRBD2,TRBV6-5,NA,CASSSVLAGAAYEQYF,TGTGCCAGCAGTTCTGTCCTAGCGGGAGCGGCGTACGAGCAGTACTTC
TRBJ2-1,NA,TRBV27,NA,CASRNRHPRDSEQFF,TGTGCCAGCAGAAACAGACATCCCCGGGATAGTGAGCAGTTCTTC
TRBJ2-7,NA,TRBV4-3,NA,CASSQFLPGLNYEQYF,TGCGCCAGCAGCCAATTCCTCCCGGGACTTAACTACGAGCAGTACTTC